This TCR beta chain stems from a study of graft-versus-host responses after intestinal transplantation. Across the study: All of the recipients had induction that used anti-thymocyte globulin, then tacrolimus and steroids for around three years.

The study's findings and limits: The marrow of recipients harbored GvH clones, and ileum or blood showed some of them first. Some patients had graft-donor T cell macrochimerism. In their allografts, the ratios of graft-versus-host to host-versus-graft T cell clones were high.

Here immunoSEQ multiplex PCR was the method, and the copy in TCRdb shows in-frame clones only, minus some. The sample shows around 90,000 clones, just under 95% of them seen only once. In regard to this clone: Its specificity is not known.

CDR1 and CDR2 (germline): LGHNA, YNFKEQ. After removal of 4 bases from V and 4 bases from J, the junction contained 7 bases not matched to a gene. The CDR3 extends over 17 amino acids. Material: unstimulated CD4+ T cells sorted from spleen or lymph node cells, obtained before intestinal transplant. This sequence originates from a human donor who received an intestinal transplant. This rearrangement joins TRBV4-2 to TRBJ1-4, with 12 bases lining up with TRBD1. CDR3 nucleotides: TGTGCCAGCAGCCTCTGGGACAGGGGGCAGAGTAATGAAAAACTGTTTTTT. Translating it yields CASSLWDRGQSNEKLFF.